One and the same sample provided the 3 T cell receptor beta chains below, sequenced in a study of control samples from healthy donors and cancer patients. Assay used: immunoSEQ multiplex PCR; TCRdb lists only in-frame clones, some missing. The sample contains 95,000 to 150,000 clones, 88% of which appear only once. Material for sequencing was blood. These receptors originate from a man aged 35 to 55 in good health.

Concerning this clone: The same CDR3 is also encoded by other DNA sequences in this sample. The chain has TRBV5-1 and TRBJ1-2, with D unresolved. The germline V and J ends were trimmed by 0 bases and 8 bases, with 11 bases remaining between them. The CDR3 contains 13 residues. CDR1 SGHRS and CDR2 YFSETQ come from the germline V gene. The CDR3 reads CASSLGGASGYTF. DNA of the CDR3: TGCGCCAGCAGCTTGGGAGGCGCAAGCGGCTACACCTTC.

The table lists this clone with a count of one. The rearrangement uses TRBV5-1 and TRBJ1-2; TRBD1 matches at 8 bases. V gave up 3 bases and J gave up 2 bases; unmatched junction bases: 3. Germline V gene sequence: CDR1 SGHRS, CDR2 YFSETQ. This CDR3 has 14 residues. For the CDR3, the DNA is TGCGCCAGCAGCTCCCGGGACAGGAACTATGGCTACACCTTC. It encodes CASSSRDRNYGYTF.

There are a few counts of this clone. For the CDR3, the DNA is TGTGCCAGCAGCGTAGCGAGCGGGGACTACGAGCAGTACTTC. Its translation is CASSVASGDYEQYF. The chain combines TRBV9 with TRBJ2-7; TRBD2 aligns across 7 bases. Germline values: CDR1 SGDLS, CDR2 YYNGEE. With V trimmed by 0 bases and J by 3 bases, 3 bases remained unmatched. The CDR3 totals 14 residues.